This T cell receptor beta chain was captured in a study of blood T cell repertoires in COVID-19 (dated by TCRdb to about 2020). The study in broad terms: Samples from collaborators originated in the United States, Italy and Spain and spanned both the acute and convalescent phases of COVID-19. The prospective study material was composed of cDNA or gDNA derived from T cells, B-cell-depleted T cells, or PBMCs. Deeply sampled blood TCRbeta repertoires from subjects exposed to, actively infected with, or recovered from COVID-19 were included in the dataset. The repertoires were made available in a free public database intended to serve as a resource for research on the immune response to SARS-CoV-2. The samples were drawn from two sources: the first 160 participants of the ongoing ImmuneRACE study, and some 1,300 subjects contributed by 6 global collaborators. Sample metadata almost always included a de-identified subject ID, COVID-19 status, age in years and sex. Where available, HLA class I and class II types were taken from metadata supplied by the sample provider and were not determined by assay-based typing.

Here is what the overall study found, with its caveats: The quantity of clinical and demographic metadata differed by source and by participant and was supplied without curation.

TCRbeta CDR3 regions were amplified from genomic DNA using the immunoSEQ Assay, a bias-controlled multiplex PCR. From the authors' description of their analysis: Within the assay, amplification of reference gene primers was used to estimate how many nucleated cells each sample contained. To quantify the absolute abundance of each unique TCRbeta CDR3 rearrangement, sequence reads were collapsed and filtered. For each sample, productive Simpson clonality was calculated by taking the square root of Simpson's diversity index across productive rearrangements. TCRdb's version of the immuneACCESS table is confined to in-frame rearrangements and falls short of the full clone set. An unresolved V gene accounts for under half of the shortfall where checked; the remainder is of unknown origin. That table furnishes V, J and clone size, whereas the DNA furnished D and trimming. The sample includes 150,000 to 200,000 clones, with more than 75% observed a single time. Clones ranked in the top ten supply 17% of the sample.

Participants in the prospective study were aged 18 to 89 years, lived in 24 United States geographic areas, and enrolled through a virtual design. In the prospective study, cohorts were assigned on the basis of participant-reported clinical history obtained from a screening survey and a study questionnaire. Mobile phlebotomists in the prospective study collected whole blood, serum and a nasopharyngeal or oropharyngeal swab from every participant. Participants in the prospective study had the option to provide additional blood draws and questionnaires over a roughly two-month period. Prospective study blood samples were shipped either frozen or at room temperature before DNA extraction. Comment on this clone: It lacks a known antigen. No quality values exist for individual bases; no much larger clone is one base distant.

The CDR3 has 17 amino acids, counting the end cysteine and phenylalanine. Left in the record is the CDR3 DNA by itself, 51 bases read in frame from the first base. In the germline V gene, CDR1 corresponds to MNHNS and CDR2 to SASEGT. Compared with germline, V lacks 2 bases and J lacks 7 bases; bases without a gene match: 9. The V gene is TRBV6-1 and the J gene is TRBJ2-1; 12 bases in between match TRBD2. The origin of this receptor is a woman in her 50s with acute COVID-19. Sequencing input: PBMCs or T cells enriched from blood (not recorded which). Here is the DNA: TGTGCCAGCAGTGAACTAGCGGGGGGGAACCCCTTGAATGAGCAGTTCTTC. This codes for CASSELAGGNPLNEQFF.